These 2 T cell receptor beta chains share one sample of origin, sequenced in a study of PD-L1 blockade in urothelial cancer. TCRdb's copy holds only in-frame clones and misses some; the assay was immunoSEQ multiplex PCR. Of about 76,000 clones listed, roughly 84% are singletons. The sequencing used PBMCs, collected around atezolizumab (anti-PD-L1) treatment. The receptor source for this set is a man between 65 and 85 years old with urothelial cancer.

The CDR3 bases are TGTGCCAGCTCGATGACAGACCTTCAGGGCACAGATACGCAGTATTTT. Its protein product is CASSMTDLQGTDTQYF. V gene TRBV18 combines with J gene TRBJ2-3; D possibly corresponds to TRBD1 (5 bases). V shed 6 bases and J shed 1 base, with 17 bases lying between them. CDR3 length: 16 residues. Germline V lookup: CDR1 KGHSH, CDR2 LQKENI.

The sample holds a few counts of this clone. This chain connects TRBV5-6 to TRBJ2-7; TRBD2 matches 9 bases. Germline V lookup: CDR1 SGHDT, CDR2 YYEEEE. Trimming cost V 4 bases and J 3 bases; bases outside gene matches: 2. The CDR3 has 13 amino acids. The CDR3: CASSRLAVYEQYF. The CDR3 nucleotides read TGTGCCAGCAGCCGACTAGCGGTCTACGAGCAGTACTTC.